The 18 T cell receptor beta chains listed next were all sequenced from one sample in a study of T cell responses to AZD1222 COVID-19 vaccine. This table comes from immunoSEQ multiplex PCR, and its TCRdb copy is limited to in-frame clones, with some not included. Here the sample spans more than 95,000 clones, 75% to 90% being singletons. Specimen: peripheral blood, collected on day 0 of AZD1222 vaccination. These receptors came from an adult in good health.

V gene TRBV9 combines with J gene TRBJ2-7, with a possible D match to TRBD1 (5 bases). This CDR3 region has 14 residues. CDR1 is SGDLS, CDR2 YYNGEE, per germline. The V gene lost 0 bases and the J gene lost 3 bases, with 10 bases spanning the gap. In nucleotides, the CDR3 is TGTGCCAGCAGCGTAGCTGACAGAAACTACGAGCAGTACTTC. This sequence encodes CASSVADRNYEQYF. Full variable domain (rest looked up from reference TRBV9 and TRBJ2-7): DSGVTQTPKHLITATGQRVTLRCSPRSGDLSVYWYQQSLDQGLQFLIQYYNGEERAKGNILERFSAQQFPDLHSELNLSSLELGDSALYFCASSVADRNYEQYFGPGTRLTVT.

The chain uses TRBV20-1 and TRBJ1-5, with unresolved D. Germline V gene sequence: CDR1 DFQATT, CDR2 SNEGSKA (reference sequence). The germline V and J ends were trimmed by 3 bases and 1 base, with 10 bases remaining between them. The CDR3 is 14 residues long. The CDR3 coding sequence is TGCAGTGCTAGTAAGGGCCCAAGCAATCAGCCCCAGCATTTT. As protein: CSASKGPSNQPQHF.

The chain employs TRBV6-6 and TRBJ2-1; 10 bases map to TRBD1. Germline lookup yields CDR1 MNHNY and CDR2 SVGAGI (reference sequence). V lost 5 bases to trimming and J lost 4 bases; unmatched junction nucleotides: 2. The CDR3 consists of 14 residues. DNA of the CDR3: TGTGCCAGCAGTCGGGGACAGGGGTACAATGAGCAGTTCTTC. It is translated as CASSRGQGYNEQFF.

The chain links TRBV28 to TRBJ1-6, with D possibly TRBD1 on 6 matching bases. This CDR3 is built from 14 residues. V was shortened by 6 bases and J by 9 bases, with 15 bases between the two germline ends. In germline, CDR1 is MDHEN, CDR2 SYDVKM. CDR3 region: CASSLHYRVSPLHF. DNA of the CDR3: TGTGCCAGCAGCCTTCATTACAGGGTTTCACCCCTCCACTTT.

The chain is built from TRBV7-3 and TRBJ2-2; tentatively, D is TRBD2 (5 bases). In germline, CDR1 is SGHTA, CDR2 FQGTGA. The CDR3 length is 17 residues. V lost 2 bases to trimming and J lost 3 bases, with 16 bases between them. CDR3 loop: CASSLQGAGIDTGELFF. The CDR3 nucleotides read TGTGCCAGCAGCTTACAAGGTGCCGGGATAGACACCGGGGAGCTGTTTTTT.

The chain carries TRBV15 and TRBJ1-5; D not certain. Trimming took off 4 bases at V and 7 bases at J, with 14 bases between the two ends. CDR3 length: 14 residues. Looked up from germline, CDR1 is LNHNV and CDR2 is YYDKDF (reference sequence). The CDR3 DNA is TGTGCCACCAGCACACTAGGAGGCTTGCAGCCCCAGCATTTT. Protein sequence: CATSTLGGLQPQHF. Filled out from reference TRBV15 and TRBJ1-5, the complete variable domain reads DAMVIQNPRYQVTQFGKPVTLSCSQTLNHNVMYWYQQKSSQAPKLLFHYYDKDFNNEADTPDNFQSRRPNTSFCFLDIRSPGLGDTAMYLCATSTLGGLQPQHFGDGTRLSIL.

This chain uses TRBV28 with TRBJ1-2, with TRBD1 as a possible D gene (5 bases). V was clipped by 2 bases and J by 5 bases, with 9 bases between them. This CDR3 is built from 13 residues. Germline CDR1 is MDHEN and CDR2 is SYDVKM. The CDR3: CASSLLRDYGYTF. The CDR3 DNA reads TGTGCCAGCAGTTTACTCAGGGATTATGGCTACACCTTC.

This clone was found a few times. The chain carries TRBV9 and TRBJ2-2; D is ambiguous. Trimming pared 3 bases from V and 1 base from J, leaving 16 bases between. CDR3 length: 17 residues. CDR1 and CDR2 (germline): SGDLS, YYNGEE. CDR3 sequence reads: CASSAPGRNLNTGELFF. In DNA form, the CDR3 reads TGTGCCAGCAGCGCCCCGGGCCGAAACTTGAACACCGGGGAGCTGTTTTTT. Full variable domain (remainder filled in from reference TRBV9 and TRBJ2-2): DSGVTQTPKHLITATGQRVTLRCSPRSGDLSVYWYQQSLDQGLQFLIQYYNGEERAKGNILERFSAQQFPDLHSELNLSSLELGDSALYFCASSAPGRNLNTGELFFGEGSRLTVL.

This sequence joins TRBV6-5 and TRBJ1-1, with D perhaps matching TRBD1 (6 bases). This CDR3 is 15 amino acids long. Trimming shortened V by 4 bases and J by 4 bases, and 16 bases separated the two germline ends. Germline loops: CDR1 MNHEY, CDR2 SVGAGI. The DNA of the CDR3 is TGTGCCAGCAGTTCCGGAGCAGGGGACGCCACTGAAGCTTTCTTT. This translates into CASSSGAGDATEAFF.

This chain connects TRBV6-5 to TRBJ1-5; D may be TRBD1 (5 bases). CDR1 and CDR2 (germline): MNHEY, SVGAGI. V lost 2 bases and J lost 2, with 10 bases in between. The CDR3 runs 15 residues. The CDR3 loop reads CASSYPGGGNQPQHF. In nucleotides, the CDR3 is TGTGCCAGCAGTTACCCAGGAGGGGGCAATCAGCCCCAGCATTTT.

This chain connects TRBV28 to TRBJ1-6, with no clear D. CDR1 is MDHEN and CDR2 is SYDVKM in the germline V gene. The CDR3 consists of 15 residues. The germline V and J ends were trimmed by 2 bases and 3 bases, with 8 bases remaining between them. The CDR3 is CASSLPYGYNSPLHF. For the CDR3, the DNA is TGTGCCAGCAGTTTACCGTACGGCTATAATTCACCCCTCCACTTT.

The chain links TRBV28 to TRBJ2-2; D gene ambiguous. CDR1 is MDHEN and CDR2 is SYDVKM in the germline V gene. Trimming took off 2 bases at V and 6 bases at J, with 7 bases between the two ends. The CDR3 runs to 13 residues. This chain's CDR3 is CASSLPSPGELFF. The CDR3 nucleotides are TGTGCCAGCAGTTTACCCAGCCCCGGGGAGCTGTTTTTT.

The chain is built from TRBV7-2 and TRBJ2-2, with D unresolved. The CDR3 length is 14 residues. Trimming stripped 3 bases from V and 7 bases from J, with 12 bases between. CDR1 is SGHTA, CDR2 FQGNSA, per germline. The CDR3 bases are TGTGCCAGCAGCTTCCAGCCCCTTGGCGGGGAGCTGTTTTTT. Residues: CASSFQPLGGELFF.

The CDR3 nucleotides are TGTGCCAGCAGCCCCGGAGCCCAAAACACCGGGGAGCTGTTTTTT. Protein sequence: CASSPGAQNTGELFF. The V gene is TRBV7-2, the J gene TRBJ2-2; no definite D call. The CDR3 loop spans 15 amino acids. V lost 5 bases and J lost 2, with 12 bases in between. The germline V gene has CDR1 SGHTA and CDR2 FQGNSA.

The genes are TRBV5-1 and TRBJ1-1; TRBD1 aligns across 11 bases. The CDR3 spans 15 residues. In germline, CDR1 is SGHRS, CDR2 YFSETQ. J gave up 4 bases and V 4 bases, and 6 bases lay outside the gene matches. The CDR3 DNA is TGCGCCAGCAGCCCCCGGGACAGGGGGGTCACTGAAGCTTTCTTT. It encodes CASSPRDRGVTEAFF.

The chain joins TRBV3-1 (or the pseudogene TRBV3-2) to TRBJ2-7; 8 bases match TRBD2. The germline V gene has CDR1 LGHDT and CDR2 YNNKEL (reference sequence). This CDR3 comprises 17 residues. The J segment lost 4 bases and the V segment lost 3 bases, leaving 14 bases of the junction unmatched. The CDR3 DNA reads as TGTGCCAGCAGCCAGTTCGTGACTAGCGTTAGCCCTTACGAGCAGTACTTC. As protein: CASSQFVTSVSPYEQYF.

This rearrangement joins TRBV6-5 to TRBJ2-3, with D possibly matching TRBD2 (6 bases). The CDR3 contains 16 residues. Trimming took off 0 bases at V and 7 bases at J, with 17 bases between the two ends. The germline V gene has CDR1 MNHEY and CDR2 SVGAGI. Here the CDR3 DNA reads TGTGCCAGCAGTTACTCGGGTAGCGGCAGTCTCTATACGCAGTATTTT. Translating it yields CASSYSGSGSLYTQYF.

The V and J genes are TRBV7-2 and TRBJ1-4; a weak D match, TRBD1 (5 bases). CDR1 and CDR2 (germline): SGHTA, FQGNSA. With 0 bases removed from V and 2 bases from J, the gap between germline ends came to 10 bases. This CDR3 contains 16 residues. This CDR3 is CASSLAFRVTNEKLFF. The CDR3 DNA sequence: TGTGCCAGCAGCTTAGCGTTCAGGGTTACTAATGAAAAACTGTTTTTT.